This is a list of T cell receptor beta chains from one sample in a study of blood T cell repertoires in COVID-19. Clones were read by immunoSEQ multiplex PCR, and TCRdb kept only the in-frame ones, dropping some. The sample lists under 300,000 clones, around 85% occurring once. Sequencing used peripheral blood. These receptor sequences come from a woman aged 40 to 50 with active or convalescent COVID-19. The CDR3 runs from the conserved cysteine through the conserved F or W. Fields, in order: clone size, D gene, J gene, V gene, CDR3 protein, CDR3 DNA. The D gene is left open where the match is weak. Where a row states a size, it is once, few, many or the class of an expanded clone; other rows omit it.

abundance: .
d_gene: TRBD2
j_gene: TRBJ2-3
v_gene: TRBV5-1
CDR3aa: CASRHSGPTDTQYF
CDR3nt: TGCGCCAGCAGGCATAGCGGGCCCACAGATACGCAGTATTTT

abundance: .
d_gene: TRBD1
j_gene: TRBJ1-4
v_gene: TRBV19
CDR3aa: CASSIDRGANEKLFF
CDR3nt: TGTGCCAGTAGTATCGACAGGGGGGCTAATGAAAAACTGTTTTTT

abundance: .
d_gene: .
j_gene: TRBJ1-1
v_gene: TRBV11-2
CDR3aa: CASSLATGTEAFF
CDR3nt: TGTGCCAGCAGCTTAGCCACAGGGACTGAAGCTTTCTTT

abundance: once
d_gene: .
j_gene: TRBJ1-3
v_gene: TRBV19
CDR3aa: CASSMDNASGNTIYF
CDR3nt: TGTGCCAGTAGTATGGACAACGCCTCTGGAAACACCATATATTTT

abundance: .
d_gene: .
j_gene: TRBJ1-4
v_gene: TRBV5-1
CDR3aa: CASSAIPGEKLFF
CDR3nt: TGCGCCAGCAGCGCGATTCCGGGAGAAAAACTGTTTTTT

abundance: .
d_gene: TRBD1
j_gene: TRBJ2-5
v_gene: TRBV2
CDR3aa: CASSTRQGPGTQYF
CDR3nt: TGTGCCAGCAGTACCCGACAGGGGCCGGGGACCCAGTACTTC

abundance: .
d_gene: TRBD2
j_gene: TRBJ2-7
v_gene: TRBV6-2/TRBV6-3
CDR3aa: CASSYAPSGGASYEQYF
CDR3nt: TGTGCCAGCAGTTACGCGCCTAGCGGGGGGGCCTCCTACGAGCAGTACTTC

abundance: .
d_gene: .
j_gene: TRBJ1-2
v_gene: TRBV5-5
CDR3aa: CASSLMAQGGYGYTF
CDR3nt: TGTGCCAGCAGCTTGATGGCCCAGGGAGGTTACGGCTACACCTTC

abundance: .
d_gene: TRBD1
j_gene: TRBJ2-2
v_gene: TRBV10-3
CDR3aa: CAISQQGATGELFF
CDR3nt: TGTGCCATCAGCCAACAGGGGGCAACCGGGGAGCTGTTTTTT

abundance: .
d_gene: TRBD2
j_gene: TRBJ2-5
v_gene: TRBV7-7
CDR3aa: CASSPLGLAGGQTQYF
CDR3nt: TGTGCTAGCAGCCCCCTGGGACTAGCGGGGGGGCAAACCCAGTACTTC

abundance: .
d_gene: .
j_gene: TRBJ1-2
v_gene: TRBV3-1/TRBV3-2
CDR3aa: CASSQDRGGFAYGYTF
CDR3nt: TGTGCCAGCAGCCAAGATCGCGGGGGGTTTGCATATGGCTACACCTTC

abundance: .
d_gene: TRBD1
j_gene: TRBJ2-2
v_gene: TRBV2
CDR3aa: CASKQGVTGELFF
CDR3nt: TGTGCCAGCAAACAGGGGGTCACCGGGGAGCTGTTTTTT

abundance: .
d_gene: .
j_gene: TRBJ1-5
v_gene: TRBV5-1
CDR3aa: CASSLEPGNQPQHF
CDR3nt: TGCGCCAGCAGCTTGGAGCCGGGCAATCAGCCCCAGCATTTT

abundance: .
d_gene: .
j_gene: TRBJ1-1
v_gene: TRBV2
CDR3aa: CASTTDSDTEAFF
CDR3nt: TGTGCCAGCACCACGGACAGTGACACTGAAGCTTTCTTT

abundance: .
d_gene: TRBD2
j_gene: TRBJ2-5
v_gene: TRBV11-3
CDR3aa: CASSSSGLAGTGETQYF
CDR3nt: TGTGCCAGCAGCTCCTCCGGACTAGCGGGGACAGGGGAGACCCAGTACTTC

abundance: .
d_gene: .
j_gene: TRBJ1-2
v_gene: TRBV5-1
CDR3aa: CASSLAEAWGPGYTF
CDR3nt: TGCGCCAGCAGCTTGGCCGAGGCCTGGGGCCCTGGCTACACCTTC

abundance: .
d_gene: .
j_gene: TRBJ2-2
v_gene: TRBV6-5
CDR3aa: CASAETNTGELFF
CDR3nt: TGTGCCAGTGCCGAGACGAACACCGGGGAGCTGTTTTTT

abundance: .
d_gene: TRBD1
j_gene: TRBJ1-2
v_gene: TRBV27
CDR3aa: CASSLVRQGAYYGYTF
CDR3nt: TGTGCCAGCAGTTTAGTTCGGCAGGGGGCTTACTATGGCTACACCTTC

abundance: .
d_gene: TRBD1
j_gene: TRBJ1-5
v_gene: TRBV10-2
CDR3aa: CASLAGTVNAPQHF
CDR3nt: TGCGCCAGTTTAGCCGGGACAGTGAACGCGCCCCAGCATTTT

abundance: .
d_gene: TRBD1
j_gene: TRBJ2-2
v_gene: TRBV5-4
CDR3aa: CASSLGQGSSGELFF
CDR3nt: TGTGCCAGCAGCTTGGGACAGGGGTCGTCCGGGGAGCTGTTTTTT

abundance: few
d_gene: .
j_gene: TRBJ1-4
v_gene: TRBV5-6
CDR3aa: CASSLGEINEKLFF
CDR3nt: TGTGCCAGCAGCTTGGGTGAGATTAATGAAAAACTGTTTTTT

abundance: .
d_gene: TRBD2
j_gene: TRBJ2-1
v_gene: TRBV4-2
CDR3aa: CASSQDWVFGFASGGNEQFF
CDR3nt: TGTGCCAGCAGCCAAGATTGGGTTTTTGGGTTTGCTAGCGGGGGGAATGAGCAGTTCTTC

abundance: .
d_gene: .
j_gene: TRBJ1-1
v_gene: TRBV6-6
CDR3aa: CASSHTGKLEAFF
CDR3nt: TGTGCCAGCAGTCACACAGGGAAGCTTGAAGCTTTCTTT

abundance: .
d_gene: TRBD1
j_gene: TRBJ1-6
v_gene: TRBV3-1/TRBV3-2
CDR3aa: CASSNTHGTGVGNSPLHF
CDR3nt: TGTGCCAGCAGCAATACCCACGGGACAGGGGTTGGGAATTCACCCCTCCACTTT

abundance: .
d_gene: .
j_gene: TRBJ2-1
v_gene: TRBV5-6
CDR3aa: CASSLGGRKGHNEQFF
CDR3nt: TGTGCCAGCAGCTTGGGCGGGCGAAAGGGTCACAATGAGCAGTTCTTC

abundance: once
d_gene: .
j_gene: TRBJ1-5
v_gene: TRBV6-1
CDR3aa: CASSDWAGYNQPQHF
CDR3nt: TGTGCCAGCAGTGATTGGGCAGGGTACAATCAGCCCCAGCATTTT

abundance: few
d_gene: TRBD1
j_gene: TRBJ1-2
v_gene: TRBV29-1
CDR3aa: CSAPAQDRGLGYGYTF
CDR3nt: TGCAGCGCGCCGGCACAGGACAGGGGGCTTGGATATGGCTACACCTTC

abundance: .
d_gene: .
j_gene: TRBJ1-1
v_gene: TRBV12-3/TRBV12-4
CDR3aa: CASSFVSTEAFF
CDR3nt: TGTGCCAGCAGTTTCGTCTCCACTGAAGCTTTCTTT

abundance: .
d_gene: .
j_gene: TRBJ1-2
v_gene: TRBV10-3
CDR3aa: CAISGREGFSYGYTF
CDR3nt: TGTGCCATCAGTGGTCGGGAGGGGTTTAGCTATGGCTACACCTTC

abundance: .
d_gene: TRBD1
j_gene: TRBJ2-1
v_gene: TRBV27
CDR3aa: CASTAGTGGFNEQFF
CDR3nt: TGTGCCAGCACTGCCGGGACAGGGGGCTTCAATGAGCAGTTCTTC

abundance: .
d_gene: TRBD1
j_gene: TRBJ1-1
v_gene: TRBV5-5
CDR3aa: CASSTTGYGTEAFF
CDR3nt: TGTGCCAGCAGCACGACAGGGTACGGCACTGAAGCTTTCTTT

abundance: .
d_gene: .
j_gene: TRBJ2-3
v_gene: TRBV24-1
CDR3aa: CATSDPQETSTDTQYF
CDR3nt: TGTGCCACCAGTGATCCCCAGGAAACTAGCACAGATACGCAGTATTTT

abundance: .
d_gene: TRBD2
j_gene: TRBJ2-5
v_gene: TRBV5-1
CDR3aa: CASSLQVAGAGTQYF
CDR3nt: TGCGCCAGCAGCCTCCAGGTAGCGGGGGCGGGGACCCAGTACTTC

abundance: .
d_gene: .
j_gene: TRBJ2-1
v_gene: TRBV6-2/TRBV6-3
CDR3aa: CASSRRSNEQFF
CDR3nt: TGTGCCAGCAGTCGGCGGAGCAATGAGCAGTTCTTC

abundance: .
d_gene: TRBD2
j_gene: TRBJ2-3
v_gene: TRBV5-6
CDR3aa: CASSFFRGGSGTDTQYF
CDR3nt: TGTGCCAGCAGCTTTTTCCGGGGGGGCTCTGGCACAGATACGCAGTATTTT

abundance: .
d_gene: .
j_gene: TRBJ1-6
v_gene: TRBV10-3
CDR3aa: CAISESRFSSPLHF
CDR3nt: TGTGCCATCAGTGAGTCGCGGTTCAGTTCACCCCTCCACTTT

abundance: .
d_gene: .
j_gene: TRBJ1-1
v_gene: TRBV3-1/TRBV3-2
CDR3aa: CASSQDGRGAFF
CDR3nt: TGTGCCAGCAGCCAAGATGGGAGGGGTGCTTTCTTT

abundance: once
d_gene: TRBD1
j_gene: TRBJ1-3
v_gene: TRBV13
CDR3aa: CASSQTGTGNTIYF
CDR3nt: TGTGCCAGCAGCCAGACAGGGACAGGAAACACCATATATTTT

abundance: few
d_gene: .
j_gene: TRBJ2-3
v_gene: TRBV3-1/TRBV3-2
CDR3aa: CASSGWGVGGTDTQYF
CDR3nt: TGTGCCAGCAGTGGGTGGGGTGTAGGGGGCACAGATACGCAGTATTTT

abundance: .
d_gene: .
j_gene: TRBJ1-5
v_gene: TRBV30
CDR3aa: CAWSVGAGGYQPQHF
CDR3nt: TGTGCCTGGAGTGTTGGTGCGGGGGGATATCAGCCCCAGCATTTT

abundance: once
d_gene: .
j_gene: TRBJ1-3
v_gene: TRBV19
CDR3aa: CASSPSLYGNTIYF
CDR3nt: TGTGCCAGTAGTCCCTCTCTATATGGAAACACCATATATTTT

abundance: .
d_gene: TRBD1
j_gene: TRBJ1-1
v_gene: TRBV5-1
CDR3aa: CASSWTGENTEAFF
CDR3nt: TGCGCCAGCAGCTGGACAGGGGAGAACACTGAAGCTTTCTTT

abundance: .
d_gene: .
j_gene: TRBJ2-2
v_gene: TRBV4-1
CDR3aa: CASSDSQARVGELFF
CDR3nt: TGCGCCAGCAGCGATTCCCAGGCCAGGGTGGGGGAGCTGTTTTTT

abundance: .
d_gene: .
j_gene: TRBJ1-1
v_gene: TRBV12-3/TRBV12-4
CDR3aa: CASSWRRNTEAFF
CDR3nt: TGTGCCAGCAGTTGGCGGAGGAACACTGAAGCTTTCTTT

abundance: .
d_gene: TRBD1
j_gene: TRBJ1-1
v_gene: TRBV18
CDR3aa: CASSPGAGGLTEAFF
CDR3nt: TGTGCCAGCTCACCGGGGGCAGGGGGCTTAACTGAAGCTTTCTTT

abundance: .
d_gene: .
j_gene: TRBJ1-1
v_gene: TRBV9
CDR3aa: CASSVGPTGMGTEAFF
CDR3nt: TGTGCCAGCAGCGTAGGACCCACCGGGATGGGCACTGAAGCTTTCTTT

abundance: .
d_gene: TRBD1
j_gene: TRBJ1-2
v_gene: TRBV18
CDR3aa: CASSPGTGLSYGYTF
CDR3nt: TGTGCCAGCTCACCCGGGACAGGGTTAAGCTATGGCTACACCTTC

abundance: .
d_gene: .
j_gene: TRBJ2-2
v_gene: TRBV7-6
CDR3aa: CASSSSRTNTGELFF
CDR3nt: TGTGCCAGCAGCTCCAGCAGGACGAACACCGGGGAGCTGTTTTTT

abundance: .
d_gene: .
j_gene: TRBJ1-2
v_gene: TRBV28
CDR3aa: CASSFFDGYTF
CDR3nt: TGTGCCAGCAGTTTCTTCGATGGCTACACCTTC

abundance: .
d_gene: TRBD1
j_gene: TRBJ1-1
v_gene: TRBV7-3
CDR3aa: CASSPGTGESTEAFF
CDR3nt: TGTGCCAGCAGCCCTGGGACAGGGGAGTCCACTGAAGCTTTCTTT